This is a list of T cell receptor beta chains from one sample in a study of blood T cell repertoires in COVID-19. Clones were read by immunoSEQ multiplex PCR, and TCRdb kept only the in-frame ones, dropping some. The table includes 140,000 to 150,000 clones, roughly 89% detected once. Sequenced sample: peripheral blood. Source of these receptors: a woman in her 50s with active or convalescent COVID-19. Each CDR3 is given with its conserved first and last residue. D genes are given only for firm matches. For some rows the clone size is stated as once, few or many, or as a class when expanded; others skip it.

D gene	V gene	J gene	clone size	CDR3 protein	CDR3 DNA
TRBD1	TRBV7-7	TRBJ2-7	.	CASSMGQGISYEQYF	TGTGCTAGCAGTATGGGACAGGGGATCTCCTACGAGCAGTACTTC
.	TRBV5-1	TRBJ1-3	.	CASSSTSSGNTIYF	TGCGCCAGCAGCTCCACAAGCTCTGGAAACACCATATATTTT
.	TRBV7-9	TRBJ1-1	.	CASSPGTEAFF	TGTGCCAGCAGCCCGGGGACTGAAGCTTTCTTT
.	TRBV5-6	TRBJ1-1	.	CASSRPGEQNTEAFF	TGTGCCAGCAGCAGACCAGGGGAACAGAACACTGAAGCTTTCTTT
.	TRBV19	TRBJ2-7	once	CASSTGLLSRGEQYF	TGTGCCAGTAGTACTGGACTTTTGTCACGCGGCGAGCAGTACTTC
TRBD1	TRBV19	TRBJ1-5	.	CASSITQGSNQPQHF	TGTGCCAGTAGTATAACACAGGGGAGCAATCAGCCCCAGCATTTT
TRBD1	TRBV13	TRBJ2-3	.	CASSRTGATITDTQYF	TGTGCCAGCAGCCGGACAGGGGCTACGATCACAGATACGCAGTATTTT
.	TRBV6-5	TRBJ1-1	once	CASLRGGMNTEAFF	TGTGCCAGCCTCCGGGGGGGGATGAACACTGAAGCTTTCTTT
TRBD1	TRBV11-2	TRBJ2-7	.	CASSLGTGDEQYF	TGTGCCAGCAGCCTAGGGACAGGTGACGAGCAGTACTTC
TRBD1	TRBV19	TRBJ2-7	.	CASSIPGQGNDEQYF	TGTGCCAGTAGTATCCCGGGACAGGGGAACGACGAGCAGTACTTC
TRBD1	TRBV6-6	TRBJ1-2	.	CASSSETGIYGYTF	TGTGCCAGCAGCTCAGAGACAGGGATCTATGGCTACACCTTC
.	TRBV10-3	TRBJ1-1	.	CAISESGGIYFF	TGTGCCATCAGTGAGTCCGGGGGAATATATTTCTTT
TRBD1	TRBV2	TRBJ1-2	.	CASGDRGFGYTF	TGTGCCAGCGGGGACAGGGGGTTTGGCTACACCTTC
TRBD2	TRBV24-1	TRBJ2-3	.	CAFKELAGTTDTQYF	TGTGCCTTTAAGGAGTTAGCGGGCACCACAGATACGCAGTATTTT
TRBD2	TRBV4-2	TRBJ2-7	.	CASSQGTSGDIYEQYF	TGTGCCAGCAGCCAAGGGACTAGCGGCGATATATACGAGCAGTACTTC
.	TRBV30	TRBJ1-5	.	CAWSPEVQPQHF	TGTGCCTGGAGTCCGGAGGTGCAGCCCCAGCATTTT
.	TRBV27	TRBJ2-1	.	CATTPKAGPYNEQFF	TGTGCCACCACACCCAAGGCGGGACCCTACAATGAGCAGTTCTTC